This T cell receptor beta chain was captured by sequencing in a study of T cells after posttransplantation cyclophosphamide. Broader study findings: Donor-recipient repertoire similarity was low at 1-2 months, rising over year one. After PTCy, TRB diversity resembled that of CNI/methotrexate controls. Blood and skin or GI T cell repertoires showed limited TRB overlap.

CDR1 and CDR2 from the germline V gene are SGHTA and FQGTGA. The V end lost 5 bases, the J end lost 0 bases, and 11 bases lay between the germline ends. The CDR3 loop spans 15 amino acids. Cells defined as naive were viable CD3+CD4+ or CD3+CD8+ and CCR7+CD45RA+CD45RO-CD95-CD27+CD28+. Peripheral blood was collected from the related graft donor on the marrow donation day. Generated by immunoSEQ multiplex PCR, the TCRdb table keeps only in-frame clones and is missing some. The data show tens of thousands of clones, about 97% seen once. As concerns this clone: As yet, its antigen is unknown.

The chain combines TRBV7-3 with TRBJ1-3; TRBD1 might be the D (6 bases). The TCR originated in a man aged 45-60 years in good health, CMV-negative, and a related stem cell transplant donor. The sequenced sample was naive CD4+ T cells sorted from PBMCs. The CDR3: CASSPGQSSGNTIYF. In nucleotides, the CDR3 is TGTGCCAGCAGCCCCGGACAGAGCTCTGGAAACACCATATATTTT.